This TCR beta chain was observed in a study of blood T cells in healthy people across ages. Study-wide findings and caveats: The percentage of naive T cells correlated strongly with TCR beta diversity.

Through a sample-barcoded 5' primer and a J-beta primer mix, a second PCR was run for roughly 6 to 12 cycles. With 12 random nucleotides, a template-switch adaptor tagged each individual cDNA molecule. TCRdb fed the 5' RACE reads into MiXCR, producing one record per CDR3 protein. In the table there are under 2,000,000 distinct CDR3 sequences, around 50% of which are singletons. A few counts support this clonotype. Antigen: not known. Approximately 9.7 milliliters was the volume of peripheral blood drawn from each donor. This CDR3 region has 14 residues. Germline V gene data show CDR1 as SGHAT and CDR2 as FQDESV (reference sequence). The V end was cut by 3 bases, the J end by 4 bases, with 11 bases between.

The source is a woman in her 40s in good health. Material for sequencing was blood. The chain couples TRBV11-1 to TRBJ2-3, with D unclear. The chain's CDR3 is CASSFLGFSDTQYF. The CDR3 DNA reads TGTGCCAGCAGCTTCTTGGGGTTCTCAGATACGCAGTATTTT.